These T cell receptor beta chains were read from a single sample in a study of T cell responses to AZD1222 COVID-19 vaccine. Libraries were prepared by immunoSEQ multiplex PCR; TCRdb keeps only in-frame clonotypes and omits some of them. The sample yields some 120,000 clones, around 91% seen once. Here the sequenced sample was peripheral blood, taken on day 0 of MenACWY control vaccination. These receptors were taken from an adult in good health. The CDR3 runs from the conserved cysteine through the conserved F or W. The order of the fields is clone size, D gene, V gene, CDR3 length, J gene, CDR3 protein, CDR3 DNA. D genes are given only for firm matches. Clone size is stated in some rows and not others, as once, few, many or a class when expanded.

NA,NA,TRBV5-1,11,TRBJ2-5,CASRTLETQYF,TGCGCCAGTAGGACTTTGGAGACCCAGTACTTC
NA,TRBD2,TRBV19,15,TRBJ2-7,CASSIGLAGAGEQYF,TGTGCCAGTAGTATAGGGCTAGCGGGCGCAGGCGAGCAGTACTTC
NA,NA,TRBV7-9,11,TRBJ1-1,CASSMGVEAFF,TGTGCCAGCAGCATGGGTGTTGAAGCTTTCTTT
NA,TRBD2,TRBV2,14,TRBJ2-5,CANGLGGIQETQYF,TGTGCCAACGGGCTCGGGGGGATCCAAGAGACCCAGTACTTC
NA,NA,TRBV9,13,TRBJ2-3,CASSPQDRDTQYF,TGTGCCAGCAGCCCTCAGGACCGAGATACGCAGTATTTT
once,NA,TRBV15,15,TRBJ1-5,CATSRGGREDQPQHF,TGTGCCACCAGCAGGGGGGGTCGTGAGGATCAGCCCCAGCATTTT
NA,NA,TRBV12-3/TRBV12-4,13,TRBJ2-3,CASSLAGSDTQYF,TGTGCCAGCAGTTTAGCGGGGTCAGATACGCAGTATTTT
once,TRBD1,TRBV6-5,14,TRBJ2-1,CASSPGTGVGEQFF,TGTGCCAGCAGTCCCGGGACAGGGGTGGGAGAGCAGTTCTTC
NA,NA,TRBV10-3,14,TRBJ2-5,CAISPEGWAQTQYF,TGTGCCATCAGTCCTGAGGGCTGGGCTCAGACCCAGTACTTC
NA,NA,TRBV3-1/TRBV3-2,17,TRBJ2-1,CASSQDRTSFSYNEQFF,TGTGCCAGCAGCCAAGACCGAACTAGTTTTTCCTACAATGAGCAGTTCTTC
NA,TRBD1,TRBV5-1,14,TRBJ1-2,CASSPDRGHYGYTF,TGCGCCAGCAGCCCGGACAGGGGCCACTATGGCTACACCTTC
NA,NA,TRBV3-1/TRBV3-2,16,TRBJ1-2,CASSRNVGQSNYGYTF,TGTGCCAGCAGCCGCAATGTGGGGCAGTCTAACTATGGCTACACCTTC
NA,TRBD1,TRBV5-6,14,TRBJ2-5,CASSRGQTGETQYF,TGTGCCAGCAGCAGGGGACAGACGGGAGAGACCCAGTACTTC
NA,TRBD1,TRBV5-6,16,TRBJ1-5,CASSSWTGRSNQPQHF,TGTGCCAGCAGCTCGTGGACAGGTAGGAGCAATCAGCCCCAGCATTTT
NA,NA,TRBV2,18,TRBJ2-2,CASSDLALAGPNTGELFF,TGTGCCAGCAGTGATCTCGCTTTGGCGGGGCCGAACACCGGGGAGCTGTTTTTT
NA,NA,TRBV7-8,17,TRBJ1-5,CASSPRGTMRDNQPQHF,TGTGCCAGCAGCCCTAGGGGCACCATGAGGGACAATCAGCCCCAGCATTTT
NA,TRBD2,TRBV7-8,16,TRBJ2-5,CASSRGTSGFQETQYF,TGTGCCAGCAGCCGCGGGACTAGCGGGTTTCAAGAGACCCAGTACTTC
NA,NA,TRBV18,15,TRBJ1-4,CASSPPDGWNEKLFF,TGTGCCAGCTCACCACCGGACGGGTGGAATGAAAAACTGTTTTTT
NA,NA,TRBV12-3/TRBV12-4,13,TRBJ2-1,CASRVWPSYEQFF,TGTGCCAGCAGGGTGTGGCCAAGTTATGAGCAGTTCTTC
NA,TRBD1,TRBV28,15,TRBJ2-2,CASSLVGGEAGELFF,TGTGCCAGCAGTTTGGTAGGGGGCGAGGCCGGGGAGCTGTTTTTT
once,NA,TRBV18,15,TRBJ1-4,CASSSGEETNEKLFF,TGTGCCAGCTCATCCGGGGAGGAAACTAATGAAAAACTGTTTTTT
NA,NA,TRBV5-1,14,TRBJ1-3,CASSFSSSGNTIYF,TGCGCCAGCAGCTTTTCCTCCTCTGGAAACACCATATATTTT
NA,NA,TRBV7-2,12,TRBJ1-1,CASNDRGPEAFF,TGTGCCAGCAACGATCGGGGGCCTGAAGCTTTCTTT
NA,TRBD1,TRBV4-3,15,TRBJ1-1,CASSQDTGVGTEAFF,TGCGCCAGCAGCCAAGACACAGGGGTGGGAACTGAAGCTTTCTTT
few,NA,TRBV7-2,14,TRBJ1-3,CASSLTGSGNTIYF,TGTGCCAGCAGCTTAACGGGCTCTGGAAACACCATATATTTT
NA,NA,TRBV12-3/TRBV12-4,13,TRBJ1-2,CASSYGRDYGYTF,TGTGCCAGCAGTTACGGCAGGGACTATGGCTACACCTTC
NA,TRBD1,TRBV19,13,TRBJ2-2,CAIQTGGSGELFF,TGTGCCATACAGACAGGGGGATCGGGGGAGCTGTTTTTT
NA,NA,TRBV27,13,TRBJ1-6,CASRVWVNSPLHF,TGTGCCAGCAGGGTTTGGGTTAATTCACCCCTCCACTTT
NA,TRBD1,TRBV4-1,17,TRBJ1-1,CASSARGQGRMNTEAFF,TGCGCCAGCAGCGCAAGGGGACAGGGTAGGATGAACACTGAAGCTTTCTTT
many,NA,TRBV5-5,13,TRBJ1-2,CASSLGTVYGYTF,TGTGCCAGCAGCTTGGGCACAGTCTATGGCTACACCTTC
NA,NA,TRBV24-1,11,TRBJ1-2,CATSVSGAYTF,TGTGCCACCAGTGTTTCCGGGGCCTACACCTTC
few,TRBD2,TRBV6-2/TRBV6-3,14,TRBJ2-7,CASSRTSEAYEQYF,TGTGCCAGCAGTCGGACTAGCGAGGCCTACGAGCAGTACTTC
NA,NA,TRBV12-3/TRBV12-4,13,TRBJ1-1,CASRPHFSTEAFF,TGTGCCAGCAGGCCCCATTTCAGCACTGAAGCTTTCTTT
NA,NA,TRBV28,12,TRBJ1-5,CASRGVVQSQHF,TGTGCCAGCAGGGGGGTGGTACAAAGTCAGCATTTT
NA,TRBD2,TRBV3-1/TRBV3-2,16,TRBJ2-1,CASSPPRVAGLDEQFF,TGTGCCAGCAGCCCCCCGCGGGTAGCGGGATTGGATGAGCAGTTCTTC
NA,NA,TRBV5-1,15,TRBJ2-1,CASNYRTDSYNEQFF,TGCGCCAGCAATTATAGGACAGACTCCTACAATGAGCAGTTCTTC
NA,TRBD2,TRBV24-1,16,TRBJ2-3,CATSGSRSGSTDTQYF,TGTGCCACCAGCGGCTCGCGTAGCGGGAGCACAGATACGCAGTATTTT
NA,TRBD1,TRBV19,14,TRBJ1-2,CASSTRDRASGYTF,TGTGCCAGTAGTACGCGGGACAGGGCGAGTGGCTACACCTTC
NA,NA,TRBV7-2,15,TRBJ1-5,CASSRRAGENQPQHF,TGTGCCAGCAGCCGCCGAGCAGGGGAAAATCAGCCCCAGCATTTT
NA,NA,TRBV5-5,13,TRBJ1-2,CASSKTENYGYTF,TGTGCCAGCAGTAAGACAGAAAACTATGGCTACACCTTC
NA,NA,TRBV6-6,14,TRBJ1-2,CASSLPAGNYGYTF,TGTGCCAGCAGCCTCCCGGCAGGAAACTATGGCTACACCTTC